The rows below give T cell receptor beta chains drawn from one sample of a study of CD8 T cells in Susac syndrome. TCRdb fed the immunoSEQ multiplex PCR reads into MiXCR, producing one record per CDR3 protein. The sample carries under 250,000 distinct CDR3 sequences, 90% to 95% recorded once. The sample comprised CD4+ T cells from PBMCs. The receptors derive from a human donor with multiple sclerosis. Both conserved end residues are part of each CDR3. The D gene is left open where the match is weak.

.	TRBV20-1	TRBJ1-4	TGCAGTGCTCCGGGACCAACTAATGAAAAACTGTTTTTT	CSAPGPTNEKLFF
.	TRBV25-1	TRBJ2-2	TGTGCCGCGTGCCCCAGGGAGGAGGGGGAGCTGTTTTTT	CAACPREEGELFF
.	TRBV20-1	TRBJ1-3	TGCAGTGCCGACACAGGCTCAGAAGACACCATATATTTT	CSADTGSEDTIYF
.	TRBV12-3/TRBV12-4	TRBJ2-3	TGTGCCACCGGCGGACAGTCAAATTCAGATACGCAGTATTTT	CATGGQSNSDTQYF
.	TRBV20-1	TRBJ2-1	TGCAGTGCTGGACAGAACTCCTACAATGAGCAGTTCTTC	CSAGQNSYNEQFF
.	TRBV3-1	TRBJ2-5	TGTGCCAGCAGCCAAGGTCCCGGGGGAATAGAGACCCAGTACTTC	CASSQGPGGIETQYF
TRBD1	TRBV10-3	TRBJ2-7	TGTGCCATCACTACCGGGACAGGGTCCGACGAGCAGTACTTC	CAITTGTGSDEQYF
TRBD2	TRBV24-1	TRBJ2-2	TGTGCCACCAGTGACCCCGGGACTAGCGGGACCGGGGAGCTGTTTTTT	CATSDPGTSGTGELFF
.	TRBV3-1	TRBJ1-2	TGTGCCAGCAGCCCGCCCAGGGACCCGTTTAACTATGGCTACACCTTC	CASSPPRDPFNYGYTF
.	TRBV18	TRBJ2-1	TGTGCCAGCTCACCATTCACTAGGAACAATGAGCAGTTCTTC	CASSPFTRNNEQFF
TRBD1	TRBV20-1	TRBJ1-1	TGCAGTGCCCCTACATACAGGGGGAACACTGAAGCTTTCTTT	CSAPTYRGNTEAFF
TRBD1	TRBV2	TRBJ2-3	TGTGCCAGCAGCCGGGACAGGGTCGCAGGTACGCAGTATTTT	CASSRDRVAGTQYF
.	TRBV9	TRBJ1-3	TGTGCCAGCAGCGTAGGGTCAGTCTCTGGAAACACCATATATTTT	CASSVGSVSGNTIYF
TRBD1	TRBV30	TRBJ1-1	TGTGCCTGGAGTGTGACAGGGACGAACACTGAAGCTTTCTTT	CAWSVTGTNTEAFF
.	TRBV30	TRBJ1-3	TGTGCCTGGAACAGACGCCTATCTGGAAACACCATATATTTT	CAWNRRLSGNTIYF
.	TRBV12-5	TRBJ2-7	TGTGCTAGTGGTTTGTCCCTGAGCTACGAGCAGTACTTC	CASGLSLSYEQYF
.	TRBV27	TRBJ2-2	TGTGCCAACAGTTTATCTGGGGGTTTGAACACCGGGGAGCTGTTTTTT	CANSLSGGLNTGELFF
.	TRBV12-3/TRBV12-4	TRBJ2-1	TGTGCCAGCAGTTGGAGATCGACCTGGAATGAGCAGTTCTTC	CASSWRSTWNEQFF
.	TRBV30	TRBJ2-2	TGTGCCTGGAGTGTAGTGATCACCGGGGAGCTGTTTTTT	CAWSVVITGELFF
.	TRBV12-3/TRBV12-4	TRBJ1-2	TGTGCCAGCAGTGACCTTGACAGCCTCTATGGCTACACCTTC	CASSDLDSLYGYTF
.	TRBV5-1	TRBJ1-1	TGCGCCAGCAGCTTCCCACCGGGGGGAGTGAACACTGAAGCTTTCTTT	CASSFPPGGVNTEAFF
.	TRBV10-3	TRBJ2-2	TGTGCCATCAGTGAGTCGGAGTCACTACGGGGAGCCGGGGAGCTGTTTTTT	CAISESESLRGAGELFF